This entry is about one TCR beta chain. The sample carries other DNA sequences with the same CDR3. CDR3 size: 15 residues. The germline gives CDR1 MNHEY, CDR2 SVGAGI. With 3 bases clipped from V and 4 bases from J, the junction kept 1 base outside the gene matches. This specimen belongs to a study of shared clonotypes between healthy human individuals. A roughly 200 ng quantity of DNA, roughly 29,000 T cell genomes, went into the sorted-subset replicate PCRs. Profiling relied on immunoSEQ multiplex PCR, and the TCRdb table lists in-frame clones only, not all of them. This table has about 1,900,000 clones, about 95% appearing once. Naive CD8 cells were CD45RO-negative, positively selected for CCR7, excluding terminally differentiated effector memory CD45RA+ cells. Those who donated, Caucasian adults without exception, all lived in Nashville, Tennessee.

The sequence came from a man aged 18 to 29 in good health. The sequencing sample was made of naive CD8+ T cells sorted from blood. This sequence joins TRBV6-5 and TRBJ2-2; 11 nucleotides align to TRBD2. The CDR3 DNA sequence: TGTGCCAGCAGTTATCTAGCGGGGGGCACCGGGGAGCTGTTTTTT. Protein: CASSYLAGGTGELFF.